Presented here are 25 T cell receptor beta chains from one specimen sequenced in a study of OX40 agonist ivuxolimab in advanced cancers. Some clones are missing from TCRdb's copy, which holds only in-frame ones; the method was immunoSEQ multiplex PCR. The table shows roughly 13,000 clones, with 80% to 95% occurring only once. Source: CD4+ or CD8+ T cells sorted from blood, taken in a trial of the OX40 agonist ivuxolimab. The receptors shown here come from an adult with an advanced solid tumor such as melanoma, head and neck, liver or kidney cancer.

The rearrangement joins TRBV6-6 to TRBJ2-3, with TRBD2 as a possible D gene (6 bases). Germline V lookup: CDR1 MNHNY, CDR2 SVGAGI (reference sequence). CDR3 length equals 14 residues. The V and J ends lost 2 bases and 3 bases respectively, with 9 bases between them. Written as DNA, the CDR3 is TGTGCCAGCAGTTACACGGAGGGTACAGATACGCAGTATTTT. This sequence encodes CASSYTEGTDTQYF.

The DNA for the CDR3 is TGCGCCAGCACACCCTCGGGACATAGCTCCTATAATTCACCCCTCCACTTT. Its translation is CASTPSGHSSYNSPLHF. This chain joins TRBV10-1 and TRBJ1-6; the D gene is possibly TRBD1 (6 bases). With 7 bases removed from V and 0 bases from J, the gap between germline ends came to 16 bases. Germline loops: CDR1 WNHNN, CDR2 SYGVQD (reference sequence). The CDR3 spans 17 residues.

This sequence joins TRBV5-1 and TRBJ2-4; 9 nucleotides agree with TRBD1. Germline CDR1 reads SGHRS; CDR2 reads YFSETQ. J lost 0 bases, V lost 4 bases, and 14 bases had no gene match. The CDR3 is 19 amino acids. The CDR3 nucleotides read TGCGCCAGCAGCCCGGAGGAGGGGACAGGGTCCTTAGCCAAAAACATTCAGTACTTC. This gives the protein CASSPEEGTGSLAKNIQYF. Full variable domain (missing parts from reference TRBV5-1 and TRBJ2-4): KAGVTQTPRYLIKTRGQQVTLSCSPISGHRSVSWYQQTPGQGLQFLFEYFSETQRNKGNFPGRFSGRQFSNSRSEMNVSTLELGDSALYLCASSPEEGTGSLAKNIQYFGAGTRLSVL.

The chain recombines TRBV2 with TRBJ1-5; D remains ambiguous. Germline values: CDR1 SNHLY, CDR2 FYNNEI. This CDR3 is built from 16 residues. With 6 bases removed from V and 1 base from J, the gap between germline ends came to 16 bases. DNA for the CDR3: TGTGCCAGCAGCCTAAGGGCCACAGAAAGCAATCAGCCCCAGCATTTT. This codes for CASSLRATESNQPQHF.

The chain links TRBV11-2 to TRBJ2-1, with D possibly TRBD1 on 5 matching bases. The V and J ends lost 6 bases and 8 bases respectively, with 8 bases between them. The CDR3 is made up of 11 amino acids. From germline, CDR1 is SGHAT and CDR2 FQNNGV. The CDR3 sequence: CASRGAHEQFF. In nucleotides, the CDR3 is TGTGCCAGCAGAGGGGCTCATGAGCAGTTCTTC.

This sequence joins TRBV9 and TRBJ2-2, with D perhaps matching TRBD2 (6 bases). Germline V gene lookup returns CDR1 SGDLS and CDR2 YYNGEE. The V and J ends lost 0 bases and 4 bases respectively, with 19 bases between them. The CDR3 spans 18 residues. This chain's CDR3 is CASSVAPLLGRSTGELFF. The CDR3 bases are TGTGCCAGCAGCGTAGCTCCCCTCCTGGGGAGGAGCACCGGGGAGCTGTTTTTT. The full variable domain, in which reference TRBV9 and TRBJ2-2 provide the parts outside the CDR3, is DSGVTQTPKHLITATGQRVTLRCSPRSGDLSVYWYQQSLDQGLQFLIQYYNGEERAKGNILERFSAQQFPDLHSELNLSSLELGDSALYFCASSVAPLLGRSTGELFFGEGSRLTVL.

The rearrangement uses TRBV6-1 and TRBJ1-1; possibly TRBD1 for D (6 bases). Germline-derived CDR1 and CDR2 are MNHNS and SASEGT. The V and J ends lost 7 bases and 2 bases respectively, with 8 bases between them. The CDR3 length is 12 residues. For the CDR3, the DNA is TGTGCCAGCACGGGACACAACACTGAAGCTTTCTTT. Its protein product is CASTGHNTEAFF.

In its sample, this clone was seen once. The chain is built from TRBV7-9 and TRBJ1-2, with a tentative D call TRBD1 (6 bases). Trimming removed 5 bases at V and 0 bases at J, with 16 bases between. Germline CDR1 reads SEHNR; CDR2 reads FQNEAQ (reference sequence). The CDR3 runs 16 residues. CDR3 region: CASSGGATPANYGYTF. The CDR3 nucleotides are TGTGCCAGCAGCGGGGGGGCTACCCCAGCTAACTATGGCTACACCTTC.

CDR3 coding DNA: TGTGCCAGCAGTTTTCTGTTGGGGGAGACTGAAGCTTTCTTT. It codes for CASSFLLGETEAFF. The chain couples TRBV27 to TRBJ1-1, with D tentatively TRBD1 (5 bases). Germline-derived CDR1 and CDR2 are MNHEY and SMNVEV (reference sequence). CDR3 length: 14 amino acids. The V end was cut by 3 bases, the J end by 5 bases, with 13 bases between.

The V call is TRBV6-5, the J call TRBJ2-7; TRBD2 might be the D (5 bases). The CDR3 is made up of 13 amino acids. Germline V gene lookup returns CDR1 MNHEY and CDR2 SVGAGI. V lost 2 bases, J lost 6 bases, and 11 bases lay in between. The CDR3: CASSYGSGAEQYF. In nucleotides, the CDR3 is TGTGCCAGCAGTTACGGGAGCGGCGCCGAGCAGTACTTC.

The chain couples TRBV6-5 to TRBJ2-1, with a weak D call TRBD2 (5 bases). The CDR3 runs to 13 residues. The ends were cut back, 8 bases at V and 6 bases at J, with 14 bases in the middle. Per the germline V gene, CDR1 is MNHEY and CDR2 is SVGAGI. The CDR3 DNA sequence: TGTGCCAGCGAGAGTAAAAGCGGCAATGAGCAGTTCTTC. It yields the protein CASESKSGNEQFF.

The rearrangement joins TRBV27 to TRBJ2-7; 7 bases are shared with TRBD1. The germline V gene encodes CDR1 MNHEY and CDR2 SMNVEV (reference sequence). V gave up 7 bases and J gave up 6 bases; unmatched junction bases: 9. CDR3 length: 13 amino acids. The CDR3 nucleotides are TGTGCCAGCACCCCCACAGGGGAAGGCGAGCAGTACTTC. This sequence encodes CASTPTGEGEQYF.

J is TRBJ1-1 and V is TRBV29-1; D perhaps matches TRBD1 (6 bases). Trimming pared 5 bases from V and 1 base from J, leaving 14 bases between. The germline CDR1 and CDR2 sequences are SQVTM and ANQGSEA. The CDR3 consists of 14 residues. CDR3: CSVRDGGRNTEAFF. The CDR3 coding sequence is TGCAGCGTTAGGGACGGGGGCAGGAACACTGAAGCTTTCTTT.

The chain is built from TRBV4-1 and TRBJ1-1, with TRBD1 identical over 8 bases. Germline loops: CDR1 MGHRA, CDR2 YSYEKL. J was trimmed by 6 bases and V by 4 bases; bases with no gene match: 7. The CDR3 extends over 14 amino acids. The CDR3 nucleotides read TGCGCCAGCAGCCTACTGACAGGGGTCTCTGAAGCTTTCTTT. Protein sequence: CASSLLTGVSEAFF.

This rearrangement joins TRBV7-9 to TRBJ1-2, with D possibly being TRBD1 (6 bases). Germline loops: CDR1 SEHNR, CDR2 FQNEAQ (reference sequence). This CDR3 is 17 amino acids long. Trimming shortened V by 4 bases and J by 2 bases, and 20 bases separated the two germline ends. In nucleotides, the CDR3 is TGTGCCAGCAGCTCCTCTTTTGGGAGGCAGGGGAACTATGGCTACACCTTC. Translated, it gives CASSSSFGRQGNYGYTF. Using reference TRBV7-9 and TRBJ1-2 for the parts outside the CDR3, the full variable domain is DTGVSQNPRHKITKRGQNVTFRCDPISEHNRLYWYRQTLGQGPEFLTYFQNEAQLEKSRLLSDRFSAERPKGSFSTLEIQRTEQGDSAMYLCASSSSFGRQGNYGYTFGSGTRLTVV.

The chain uses TRBV25-1 and TRBJ2-2; 8 bases align to TRBD2. V trimming: 1 base; J trimming: 6 bases; junction bases outside the gene matches: 7. CDR1 is MGHDK and CDR2 is SYGVNS in the germline V gene. This CDR3 contains 16 residues. The CDR3 region is CASSELGLAFAGELFF. CDR3 bases: TGTGCCAGCAGTGAATTAGGACTAGCTTTCGCCGGGGAGCTGTTTTTT. The full variable domain, completed using reference TRBV25-1 and TRBJ2-2, is EADIYQTPRYLVIGTGKKITLECSQTMGHDKMYWYQQDPGMELHLIHYSYGVNSTEKGDLSSESTVSRIRTEHFPLTLESARPSHTSQYLCASSELGLAFAGELFFGEGSRLTVL.

The chain uses TRBV27 and TRBJ2-3; no reliable D call. Germline CDR1 is MNHEY and CDR2 is SMNVEV (reference sequence). This CDR3 is 17 amino acids long. Trimming stripped 4 bases from V and 1 base from J, with 18 bases between. The CDR3 loop is CASSWSLSGRGTDTQYF. In DNA, the CDR3 is TGTGCCAGCAGTTGGTCGCTCTCTGGAAGGGGCACAGATACGCAGTATTTT.

The chain joins TRBV9 to TRBJ2-1, with no clear D. The germline V and J ends were trimmed by 0 bases and 3 bases, with 10 bases remaining between them. The CDR3 runs to 15 residues. Germline CDR1 reads SGDLS; CDR2 reads YYNGEE. The CDR3 sequence: CASSVAAAFYNEQFF. In nucleotides, the CDR3 is TGTGCCAGCAGCGTAGCCGCGGCCTTCTACAATGAGCAGTTCTTC.

V usage is TRBV7-6 and J usage is TRBJ1-1; D gene unclear. The ends were cut back, 0 bases at V and 7 bases at J, with 9 bases in the middle. CDR3 length: 13 residues. Per germline, CDR1 SGHVS and CDR2 FNYEAQ. This CDR3 is CASSLAEQFEAFF. CDR3 sequence (DNA): TGTGCCAGCAGCTTAGCGGAACAGTTTGAAGCTTTCTTT.

This sequence joins TRBV13 and TRBJ2-1; 7 bases are a match to TRBD2. Germline CDR1 is PRHDT and CDR2 is FYEKMQ (reference sequence). The CDR3 has 15 amino acids. V dropped 1 base and J dropped 9; count of bases not matched to a gene: 9. The CDR3 DNA sequence: TGTGCCAGCAGCTTAGCAGGGAGGGCTAGCAGTGAGCAGTTCTTC. Its protein product is CASSLAGRASSEQFF. Supplemented by reference TRBV13 and TRBJ2-1, the full variable domain reads AAGVIQSPRHLIKEKRETATLKCYPIPRHDTVYWYQQGPGQDPQFLISFYEKMQSDKGSIPDRFSAQQFSDYHSELNMSSLELGDSALYFCASSLAGRASSEQFFGPGTRLTVL.

CDR3 sequence: CASSSSVRTGEDTEAFF. CDR3 sequence (DNA): TGTGCCAGCAGTTCCTCAGTACGGACAGGGGAAGATACTGAAGCTTTCTTT. This chain uses TRBV28 with TRBJ1-1; 9 positions match TRBD1. The CDR3 runs 17 residues. Unmatched junction bases numbered 14, after V lost 4 bases and J lost 5 bases. The V gene's germline CDR1 is MDHEN and CDR2 SYDVKM.

This clone was observed a handful of times. CDR3 DNA sequence: TGTGCCACCAGCAGAGATCCCGGGACTAACACCGACAATGAGCAGTTCTTC. It specifies CATSRDPGTNTDNEQFF. V usage is TRBV15 and J usage is TRBJ2-1; 7 bases align to TRBD2. Germline-derived CDR1 and CDR2 are LNHNV and YYDKDF (reference sequence). The CDR3 extends over 17 amino acids. The V and J ends lost 0 bases and 5 bases, in that order; junction bases with no gene match: 10.

In this sample, this clone turned up once. The chain uses TRBV28 and TRBJ1-4, with 9 bases identical to TRBD1. The CDR3 sequence is 13 residues long. Losses at the gene ends were 5 bases for V and 8 bases for J; bases not matched to a gene: 3. Germline V gives CDR1 MDHEN, CDR2 SYDVKM. Written as DNA, the CDR3 is TGTGCCAGCAGTCTGACAGGGGGAGAAAAACTGTTTTTT. Translated, it gives CASSLTGGEKLFF.

This clone has just one count. V and J are TRBV5-4 and TRBJ1-2, with a possible D match to TRBD1 (5 bases). Germline-derived CDR1 and CDR2 are SGHNT and YYREEE (reference sequence). The germline V and J ends were trimmed by 4 bases and 3 bases, with 13 bases remaining between them. The CDR3 length is 14 residues. As DNA, the CDR3 is TGTGCCAGCAGCCAGCGAGGGGTTTACTATGGCTACACCTTC. Translating it yields CASSQRGVYYGYTF. Using reference TRBV5-4 and TRBJ1-2 for the parts outside the CDR3, the full variable domain is ETGVTQSPTHLIKTRGQQVTLRCSSQSGHNTVSWYQQALGQGPQFIFQYYREEENGRGNFPPRFSGLQFPNYSSELNVNALELDDSALYLCASSQRGVYYGYTFGSGTRLTVV.

The gene calls are TRBV7-9 and TRBJ2-1; D not certain. With 2 bases removed from V and 7 bases from J, the gap between germline ends came to 15 bases. There are 15 residues in the CDR3. Germline V lookup: CDR1 SEHNR, CDR2 FQNEAQ (reference sequence). The CDR3 region has the DNA TGTGCCAGCAGCTTAAGTGTAGATTTGGGGAATGAGCAGTTCTTC. As protein: CASSLSVDLGNEQFF.